The 24 T cell receptor beta chains reported below all come from one sample, sequenced in a study of blood T cells in healthy people across ages. A second 7 to 11 cycle PCR used barcoded and J-beta primers. MiXCR, applied by TCRdb to the 5' RACE reads, yields one record per CDR3 protein. The table records more than 1,400,000 distinct CDR3 sequences, around two fifths of them present only once. The sample was blood. Receptors were obtained from a young woman in good health.

This chain connects TRBV7-9 to TRBJ2-4, with 10 bases that match TRBD1. The DNA end is a closer match to TRBJ2-7, so the J assignment may be wrong. The CDR3 length is 14 residues. CDR1 SEHNR and CDR2 FQNEAQ come from the germline V gene (reference sequence). The CDR3 loop is CASSQGQGKSEQYF. The CDR3 DNA reads TGTGCCAGCAGCCAGGGACAGGGGAAGAGCGAGCAGTACTTC.

Only a few counts were recorded for this clonotype. The chain recombines TRBV20-1 with TRBJ2-2; a possible D gene is TRBD1 (5 bases). The CDR3 consists of 14 residues. Germline V gene sequence: CDR1 DFQATT, CDR2 SNEGSKA (reference sequence). V gave up 6 bases and J gave up 1 base, with 12 bases separating them. The CDR3 sequence: CSALRQKNTGELFF. CDR3 nucleotides: TGCAGTGCCTTAAGACAGAAGAACACCGGGGAGCTGTTTTTT.

There are a few counts of this clonotype. The chain recombines TRBV12-3 or TRBV12-4 with TRBJ2-5; D call uncertain. Trimming removed 5 bases from V and 0 bases from J, with 10 bases in between. The CDR3 extends over 14 amino acids. The DNA for the CDR3 is TGTGCCAGCAGTCGAACACAAAACCAAGAGACCCAGTACTTC. It translates to CASSRTQNQETQYF.

CDR3 sequence reads: CSPAVVETQYF. In DNA, the CDR3 is TGCAGTCCCGCCGTGGTGGAGACCCAGTACTTC. This chain uses TRBV20-1 with TRBJ2-4; D is uncertain. The tail of the sequence fits TRBJ2-5 better, so the J call may be wrong. The CDR3 consists of 11 residues. Germline loops: CDR1 DFQATT, CDR2 SNEGSKA (reference sequence).

The V gene is TRBV20-1, the J gene TRBJ2-5; TRBD2 aligns across 13 bases. Trimming cost V 6 bases and J 11 bases; bases outside gene matches: 6. There are 12 residues in the CDR3. Germline values: CDR1 DFQATT, CDR2 SNEGSKA (reference sequence). The CDR3 loop is CSARLAGGQQYF. For the CDR3, the DNA is TGCAGTGCCCGACTAGCGGGGGGCCAGCAGTACTTC.

The sample holds a few counts of this clonotype. The chain carries TRBV30 and TRBJ1-2; D is perhaps TRBD1 (6 bases). V was clipped by 3 bases and J by 2 bases, with 10 bases between them. CDR1 is GTSNPN and CDR2 is SVGIG in the germline V gene (reference sequence). This CDR3 has 13 amino acids. The CDR3 protein is CAWSVGQNYGYTF. The DNA of the CDR3 is TGTGCCTGGAGCGTCGGACAGAACTATGGCTACACCTTC.

J is TRBJ2-4 and V is TRBV7-9; 12 bases align to TRBD1. This CDR3 spans 19 amino acids. CDR1 is SEHNR, CDR2 FQNEAQ, per germline (reference sequence). V was pared by 5 bases and J by 1 base, with 12 bases of the junction left unmatched. The CDR3 bases are TGTGCCAGCAGCCTGAAACTGGGACAGGGGGCGAGGGCCAAAAACATTCAGTACTTC. Its protein product is CASSLKLGQGARAKNIQYF.

This clonotype turned up a few times. This chain connects TRBV9 to TRBJ2-7; D possibly corresponds to TRBD1 (6 bases). Germline loops: CDR1 SGDLS, CDR2 YYNGEE. The V end was cut by 3 bases, the J end by 1 base, with 14 bases between. The CDR3 spans 15 residues. The CDR3 DNA reads TGTGCCAGCAGCGCACAGGGTCCCGGATCCTACGAGCAGTACTTC. Protein sequence: CASSAQGPGSYEQYF.

The table lists this clonotype with a few counts. The gene calls are TRBV5-1 and TRBJ2-2, with 8 positions matching TRBD1. The CDR3 loop spans 15 amino acids. The V segment lost 2 bases and the J segment 3 bases; nucleotides outside the gene matches: 3. Germline loops: CDR1 SGHRS, CDR2 YFSETQ. Here the CDR3 reads CASSLGTGDTGELFF. DNA for the CDR3: TGCGCCAGCAGCTTAGGGACAGGCGACACCGGGGAGCTGTTTTTT.

The chain joins TRBV20-1 to TRBJ1-5; D possibly corresponds to TRBD1 (5 bases). Between the trimmed V and J ends, which lost 4 bases and 5 bases, there was a span of 9 bases. Germline CDR1 reads DFQATT; CDR2 reads SNEGSKA (reference sequence). There are 12 residues in the CDR3. The CDR3 here is CSAITGDQPQHF. The CDR3 region has the DNA TGCAGTGCTATAACGGGGGATCAGCCCCAGCATTTT.

J is TRBJ2-3 and V is TRBV29-1, with D possibly being TRBD2 (5 bases). Germline lookup yields CDR1 SQVTM and CDR2 ANQGSEA. The CDR3 length is 15 residues. The ends were cut back, 6 bases at V and 2 bases at J, with 18 bases in the middle. This CDR3 is CSVHPRTRNTDTQYF. The CDR3 nucleotides are TGCAGCGTACACCCCCGGACTCGTAACACAGATACGCAGTATTTT.

The rearrangement joins TRBV5-4 to TRBJ2-1, with D uncertain. The CDR3 is made up of 15 amino acids. Per the germline V gene, CDR1 is SGHNT and CDR2 is YYREEE (reference sequence). V lost 0 bases to trimming and J lost 8 bases, with 15 bases between them. CDR3 residues: CASSLAGFGYDEQFF. CDR3 sequence (DNA): TGTGCCAGCAGCTTGGCCGGGTTCGGGTACGATGAGCAGTTCTTC.

V is TRBV9 and J is TRBJ2-1; 10 bases are a match to TRBD2. Germline values: CDR1 SGDLS, CDR2 YYNGEE. The CDR3 loop spans 18 amino acids. J gave up 3 bases and V 0 bases, and 9 bases lay outside the gene matches. This CDR3 reads CASSVVSGGPGNYNEQFF. Here the CDR3 DNA reads TGTGCCAGCAGCGTAGTTAGCGGGGGGCCGGGAAACTACAATGAGCAGTTCTTC.

The V and J genes are TRBV10-3 and TRBJ2-2, with no clear D. V dropped 0 bases and J dropped 7 bases, with 0 bases sitting between them. The CDR3 totals 11 residues. CDR1 is ENHRY and CDR2 is SYGVKD in the germline V gene. Here the CDR3 reads CAISESGELFF. In nucleotides, the CDR3 is TGTGCCATCAGTGAGTCCGGGGAGCTGTTTTTT.

This clonotype came up a few times. The rearrangement links TRBV28 to TRBJ2-5; the D gene could be TRBD1 or TRBD2 (5 bases each). TRBJ2-7 matches the DNA end more closely, so the J call is doubtful. CDR3 size: 11 residues. The germline gives CDR1 MDHEN, CDR2 SYDVKM. The CDR3 loop reads CASIWGSEQYF. For the CDR3, the DNA is TGTGCCAGCATTTGGGGGTCCGAGCAGTACTTC.

V usage is TRBV9 and J usage is TRBJ2-7, with D possibly TRBD1 on 7 matching bases. Per the germline V gene, CDR1 is SGDLS and CDR2 is YYNGEE. The V gene lost 0 bases and the J gene lost 7 bases, with 17 bases spanning the gap. CDR3 length equals 15 residues. The CDR3 is CASSVEQGRSLEQYF. The CDR3 nucleotides read TGTGCCAGCAGCGTAGAACAGGGGAGGTCCTTGGAGCAGTACTTC.

The J gene is TRBJ2-7, the V gene TRBV20-1, with D perhaps assigned TRBD1 or TRBD2 (5 bases each). V lost 7 bases and J 7 bases, leaving 14 bases between the germline ends. The CDR3 loop spans 11 amino acids. The germline gives CDR1 DFQATT, CDR2 SNEGSKA (reference sequence). For the CDR3, the DNA is TGCAGTGTTCCCCGGGACCGGGAGCAGTACTTC. It encodes CSVPRDREQYF.

This chain connects TRBV28 to TRBJ2-1; no firm D call. The germline CDR1 and CDR2 sequences are MDHEN and SYDVKM. The CDR3 extends over 9 amino acids. CDR3 coding DNA: TGTGGGCCAAACAATGAGCAGTTCTTC. Protein sequence: CGPNNEQFF. Using reference TRBV28 and TRBJ2-1 for the parts outside the CDR3, the full variable domain is DVKVTQSSRYLVKRTGEKVFLECVQDMDHENMFWYRQDPGLGLRLIYFSYDVKMKEKGDIPEGYSVSREKKERFSLILESASTNQTSMYLCGPNNEQFFGPGTRLTVL.

CDR3 sequence reads: CASSGGAGTQYF. DNA of the CDR3: TGTGCCAGCAGTGGGGGAGCTGGGACCCAGTACTTC. J is TRBJ2-5 and V is TRBV25-1, with D maybe TRBD2 (5 bases). Germline assignment: CDR1 MGHDK and CDR2 SYGVNS. The length of the CDR3 is 12 residues. V lost 4 bases and J 7 bases, leaving 10 bases between the germline ends.

The V gene is TRBV10-3, the J gene TRBJ1-1; D remains unclear. This CDR3 spans 14 amino acids. V shed 3 bases and J shed 4 bases, with 12 bases lying between them. Germline V gene sequence: CDR1 ENHRY, CDR2 SYGVKD. The CDR3 is CAISEAREPTEAFF. CDR3 nucleotide sequence: TGTGCCATCAGTGAAGCAAGGGAGCCCACTGAAGCTTTCTTT.

This chain uses TRBV27 with TRBJ1-2, with no clear D. The CDR3 runs to 16 residues. Germline V lookup: CDR1 MNHEY, CDR2 SMNVEV (reference sequence). Trimming removed 4 bases at V and 2 bases at J, with 17 bases between. CDR3: CASSSVLSGKNYGYTF. Written as DNA, the CDR3 is TGTGCCAGCAGTTCAGTCCTCTCCGGGAAAAACTATGGCTACACCTTC.

This chain uses TRBV6-5 with TRBJ2-7; D remains unclear. This CDR3 comprises 13 residues. Germline V gene data show CDR1 as MNHEY and CDR2 as SVGAGI. V dropped 0 bases and J dropped 6 bases, with 9 bases sitting between them. The CDR3 DNA reads as TGTGCCAGCAGTTACTCGGTGGGAAGCGAGCAGTACTTC. Protein product: CASSYSVGSEQYF.

This sequence joins TRBV4-1 and TRBJ2-1; unclear D gene. The end of the DNA fits TRBJ2-7 better, so the J call may be wrong. The CDR3 sequence is 14 residues long. Germline V gene data show CDR1 as MGHRA and CDR2 as YSYEKL. The CDR3 here is CASSQEWPYNEQYF. CDR3 DNA: TGCGCCAGCAGCCAAGAATGGCCCTACAATGAGCAGTACTTC.

A word on this clonotype: One end of the junction does not line up with germline, which may come from a read error. V is TRBV10-2 and J is TRBJ2-7; D gene ambiguous. This CDR3 has 12 amino acids. Germline CDR1 and CDR2: WSHSY and SAAADI. The CDR3 sequence is CASSGVYETQCF. DNA for the CDR3: TGCGCCAGCAGCGGAGTTTACGAGACCCAGTGCTTC.